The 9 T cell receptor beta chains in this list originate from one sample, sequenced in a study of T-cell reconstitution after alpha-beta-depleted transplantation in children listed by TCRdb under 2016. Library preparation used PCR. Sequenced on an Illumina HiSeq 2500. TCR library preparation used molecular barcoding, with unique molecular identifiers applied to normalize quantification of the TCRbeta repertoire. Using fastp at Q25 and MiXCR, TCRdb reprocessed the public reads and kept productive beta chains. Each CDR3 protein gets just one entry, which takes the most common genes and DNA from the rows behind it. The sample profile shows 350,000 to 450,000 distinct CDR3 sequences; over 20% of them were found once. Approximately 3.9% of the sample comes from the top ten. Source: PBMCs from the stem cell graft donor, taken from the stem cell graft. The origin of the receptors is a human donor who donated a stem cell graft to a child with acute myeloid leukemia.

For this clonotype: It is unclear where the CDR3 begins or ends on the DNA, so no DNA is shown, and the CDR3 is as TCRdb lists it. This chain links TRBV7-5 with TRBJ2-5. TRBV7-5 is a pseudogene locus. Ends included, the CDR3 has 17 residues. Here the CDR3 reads CISVPEAKRWSKETQYF.

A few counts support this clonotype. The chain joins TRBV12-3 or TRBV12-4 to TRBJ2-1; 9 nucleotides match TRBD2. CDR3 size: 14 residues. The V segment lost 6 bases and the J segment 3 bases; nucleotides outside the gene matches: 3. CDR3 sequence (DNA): TGTGCCAGCAGGGGGACTAGCTTCTACAATGAGCAGTTCTTC. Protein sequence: CASRGTSFYNEQFF.

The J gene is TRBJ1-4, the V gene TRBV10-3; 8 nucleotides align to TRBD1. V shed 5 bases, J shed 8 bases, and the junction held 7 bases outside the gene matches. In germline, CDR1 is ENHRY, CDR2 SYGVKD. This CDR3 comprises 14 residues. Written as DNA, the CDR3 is TGTGCCATCAGTCCCGACAGGGGTAACGAAAAACTGTTTTTT. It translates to CAISPDRGNEKLFF.

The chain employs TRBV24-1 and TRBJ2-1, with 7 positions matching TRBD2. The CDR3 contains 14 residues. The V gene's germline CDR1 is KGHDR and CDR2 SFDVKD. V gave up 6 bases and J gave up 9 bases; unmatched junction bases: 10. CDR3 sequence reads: CATSPGLVLGEQFF. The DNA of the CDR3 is TGTGCCACCAGTCCCGGACTAGTCTTAGGTGAGCAGTTCTTC.

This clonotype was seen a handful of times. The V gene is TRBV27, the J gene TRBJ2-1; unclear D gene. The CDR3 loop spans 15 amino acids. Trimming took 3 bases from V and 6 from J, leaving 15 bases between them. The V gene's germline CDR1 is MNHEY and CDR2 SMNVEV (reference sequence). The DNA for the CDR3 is TGTGCCAGCAGTTTTGGTCTAGAACTATTCAATGAGCAGTTCTTC. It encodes CASSFGLELFNEQFF.

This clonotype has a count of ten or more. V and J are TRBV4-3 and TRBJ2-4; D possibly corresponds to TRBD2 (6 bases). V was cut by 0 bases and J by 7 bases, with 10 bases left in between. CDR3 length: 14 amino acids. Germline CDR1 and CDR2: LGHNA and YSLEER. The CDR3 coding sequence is TGCGCCAGCAGCCAAGATAAGGAGGGGAACATTCAGTACTTC. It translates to CASSQDKEGNIQYF.

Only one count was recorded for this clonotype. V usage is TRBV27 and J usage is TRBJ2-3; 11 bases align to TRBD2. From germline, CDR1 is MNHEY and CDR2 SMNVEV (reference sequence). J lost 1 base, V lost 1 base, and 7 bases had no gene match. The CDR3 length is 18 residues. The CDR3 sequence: CASSLLAGGPSGTDTQYF. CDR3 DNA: TGTGCCAGCAGTTTATTAGCGGGAGGGCCCTCGGGCACAGATACGCAGTATTTT.

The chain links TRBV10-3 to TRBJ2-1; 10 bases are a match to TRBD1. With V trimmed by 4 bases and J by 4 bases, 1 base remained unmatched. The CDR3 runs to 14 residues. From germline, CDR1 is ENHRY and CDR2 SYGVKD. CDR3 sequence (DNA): TGTGCCATCAGTGGGACAGGGGGATACAATGAGCAGTTCTTC. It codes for CAISGTGGYNEQFF.

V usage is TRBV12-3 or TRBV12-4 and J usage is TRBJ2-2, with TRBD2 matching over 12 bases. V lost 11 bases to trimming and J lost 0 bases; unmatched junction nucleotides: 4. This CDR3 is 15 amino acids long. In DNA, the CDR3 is TGTGCCGGGGGACTAGCGGGTTCGAACACCGGGGAGCTGTTTTTT. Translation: CAGGLAGSNTGELFF.